This T cell receptor beta chain was identified in a study of T cell responses to AZD1222 COVID-19 vaccine. This CDR3 has 15 residues. Deletions cut 7 bases from V and 1 base from J, with 16 bases between. The germline CDR1 and CDR2 sequences are SQVTM and ANQGSEA. The protocol was immunoSEQ multiplex PCR, while the TCRdb copy is restricted to in-frame clones and leaves out a portion. This table holds tens of thousands of clones, about 90% found once. The chain links TRBV29-1 to TRBJ2-2; weak D call: TRBD2 (5 bases). The sequencing used peripheral blood, collected on day 0 of AZD1222 vaccination. This TCR came from an adult in good health. The DNA of the CDR3 is TGCAGCGCCGAAGAGGGCCAGATGAACACCGGGGAGCTGTTTTTT. Amino acids: CSAEEGQMNTGELFF.